This T cell receptor (beta chain) originates from a study of siplizumab effects on memory and regulatory T cells. Study-wide findings and caveats: Tregs proliferating in siplizumab cultures lacked confirmation of their suppressive function.

A word on this clone: Its antigen remains unknown.

The CDR3 loop spans 15 amino acids. Germline-derived CDR1 and CDR2 are KGHSH and LQKENI. The V end was cut by 6 bases, the J end by 8 bases, with 22 bases between. It was 85,000 to 100,000 TCR templates that were assayed per sample. Repertoires were generated with immunoSEQ multiplex PCR, while TCRdb's copy carries only in-frame clones and drops some. The data show over 95,000 clones, around 93% seen once. Material for sequencing was non-Treg CD4+ T cells sorted from blood. V gene TRBV18 combines with J gene TRBJ1-2; perhaps TRBD1 as D (6 bases). The origin of this receptor is a human donor in good health. The CDR3 reads CASSPGLEGGGGYTF. The CDR3, as DNA: TGTGCCAGCTCGCCCGGGCTCGAGGGGGGAGGCGGCTACACCTTC.